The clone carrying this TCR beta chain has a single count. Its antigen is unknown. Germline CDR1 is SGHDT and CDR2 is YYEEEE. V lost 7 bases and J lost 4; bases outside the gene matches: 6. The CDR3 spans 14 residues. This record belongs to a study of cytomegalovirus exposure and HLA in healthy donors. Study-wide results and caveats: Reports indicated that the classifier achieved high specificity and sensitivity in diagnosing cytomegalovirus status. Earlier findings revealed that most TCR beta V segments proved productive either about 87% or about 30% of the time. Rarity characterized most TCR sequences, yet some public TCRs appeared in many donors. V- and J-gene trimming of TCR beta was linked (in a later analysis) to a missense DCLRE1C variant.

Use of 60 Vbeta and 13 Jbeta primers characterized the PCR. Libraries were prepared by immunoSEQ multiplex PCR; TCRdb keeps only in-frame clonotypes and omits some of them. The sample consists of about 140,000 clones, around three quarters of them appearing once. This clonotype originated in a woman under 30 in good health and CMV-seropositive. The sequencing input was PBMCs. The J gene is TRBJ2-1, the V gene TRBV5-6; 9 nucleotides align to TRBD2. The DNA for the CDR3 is TGTGCCAGCCTTCTAGCGGGGCCTTACAATGAGCAGTTCTTC. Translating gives CASLLAGPYNEQFF.